The rows below give T cell receptor beta chains drawn from one sample of a study of radiotherapy plus CTLA-4 blockade in lung cancer. Data came from immunoSEQ multiplex PCR; TCRdb stores just in-frame clones and leaves some out. This table has 48,000 or so clones, approximately 85% appearing once. Here the sequenced sample was peripheral blood, taken from a patient treated with radiotherapy plus ipilimumab. The source of these receptors is a human donor with non-small cell lung cancer whose response to radiotherapy plus ipilimumab could not be evaluated. CDR3s leave out the opening cysteine and the closing phenylalanine or tryptophan. Fields, in order: J gene, V gene, CDR3 protein.

>TRBJ1-3|TRBV28
ASIPPEGSSGNTIY
>TRBJ2-1|TRBV11-2
ASRSRRQASAINGDEQF
>TRBJ1-1|TRBV5-4
ASEQGARGGTEAF
>TRBJ2-1|TRBV7-3
ASSLGLADYNEQF
>TRBJ1-3|TRBV15
ATSRASRGSGNTIY
>TRBJ1-3|TRBV5-1
ASSTGTENTIY
>TRBJ1-5|TRBV27
ASSLHGSNQPQH
>TRBJ2-4|TRBV7-2
ASSPYVGGAAKNIQY
>TRBJ1-2|TRBV5-4
ASSLAYVDTGPGYGYT
>TRBJ2-5|TRBV7-3
ASSLTGGKETQY
>TRBJ1-1|TRBV29-1
SVDVSAEAF
>TRBJ1-1|TRBV7-6
ASSASRGMNTEAF
>NA|TRBV18
ASSQGYEQY
>TRBJ2-1|TRBV18
ASSPLTGSSSYNEQF
>TRBJ1-2|TRBV29-1
SVTGTGGGLGGYT
>TRBJ1-2|TRBV28
ASSPRGTDYGYT
>TRBJ1-2|TRBV9
ASSGSPTGQFTYGYT
>TRBJ2-2|TRBV27
ASSTTWYGELF
>TRBJ1-1|TRBV19
ASSIGGGTEAF
>TRBJ2-3|TRBV7-9
ASSLGRMGSGSTDTQY
>TRBJ2-1|TRBV7-2
ASSLDSGGNEQF
>TRBJ2-5|TRBV10-3
AISQTSPYQY
>TRBJ1-3|TRBV5-3
ARSLEGVGNTIY
>TRBJ2-7|TRBV30
AWKKKGAGEQY
>TRBJ1-1|TRBV11-2
ASSLVLWTGKGTEAF
>TRBJ1-1|TRBV18
ASSSNIMNTEAF
>TRBJ2-5|TRBV5-1
ASTPSGRKETQY
>TRBJ2-2|TRBV6-6
ASSPSQGAGELF
>TRBJ1-2|TRBV28
ASSKLQGSPHYGYT
>TRBJ2-7|TRBV7-3
ASSLIATRETGEQY
>TRBJ2-7|TRBV28
ASTSLGGNTYEQY
>TRBJ2-7|TRBV9
ASSPAPTSGSSEQY
>TRBJ2-3|TRBV7-9
ASSLAQGTDTQY
>TRBJ1-6|TRBV28
ASSFMTDNSPLH
>TRBJ2-5|TRBV29-1
SVEVPQGGSETQY
>TRBJ1-1|TRBV5-1
ASRAGQSFVGDTEAF
>TRBJ2-3|TRBV28
ASFRTASTDTQY
>TRBJ2-5|TRBV7-8
ASSFFTGGRETQY
>TRBJ2-3|TRBV28
ASSGRTGGGTDTQY
>TRBJ2-5|TRBV5-1
ASSPTSGREYQETQY
>TRBJ2-2|TRBV4-3
ASSQGPGQGVSGELF
>TRBJ2-3|TRBV10-3
AISESRVGTDTQY
>TRBJ2-1|TRBV7-3
ASSPRVGQGIHEQF
>TRBJ2-1|TRBV18
ASSPFQYGNEQF
>TRBJ2-1|TRBV19
ASSMTSGGLDEQF
>TRBJ1-1|TRBV29-1
SVALGQGNTEAF
>TRBJ1-1|TRBV28
ASRPLTEAF
>TRBJ2-7|TRBV28
ASSPPNNYEQY
>TRBJ2-7|TRBV5-1
ASSSQTGPYEQY
>TRBJ1-1|TRBV7-9
ASSFSGTGGNQDTEAF
>TRBJ1-3|TRBV7-3
ASSLRHSPGNTIY
>TRBJ1-5|TRBV28
ASSPRGYGRSNQPQH
>TRBJ2-1|TRBV28
ASSLSRAGWSSYNEQF
>TRBJ2-1|TRBV7-3
ASSRTGAYNEQF
>TRBJ2-7|TRBV7-8
ASSLPPHYEQY
>TRBJ2-1|TRBV11-2
ASSLSGGYNEQF
>TRBJ1-1|TRBV7-2
ASSTRTPVNTEAF
>TRBJ1-4|TRBV7-9
ASSPAGGEKLF
>TRBJ2-5|TRBV14
ASSRSGTSSETQY